The 6 T cell receptor beta chains below come from one sample, sequenced in a study of T cells after posttransplantation cyclophosphamide. Cyclophosphamide on days +3 and +4 followed busulfan-fludarabine conditioning and a marrow graft. Clones were read by immunoSEQ multiplex PCR, and TCRdb kept only the in-frame ones, dropping some. The table shows approximately 22,000 clones, with roughly nine tenths occurring only once. The sample in question was PBMCs, obtained after allogeneic stem cell transplant with posttransplant cyclophosphamide. The receptors here all came from a female patient between 30 and 45 years old who received an allogeneic stem cell transplant from an unrelated donor, was CMV-positive, and had no GVHD. Some T cells may be provided by the graft donor.

CDR3 DNA sequence: TGTGCCAGCAGTGTGGGACAGGGGGCTGGGGCCAACGTCCTGACTTTC. Its protein is CASSVGQGAGANVLTF. The chain employs TRBV2 and TRBJ2-6; 11 bases fit TRBD1. With 4 bases clipped from V and 2 bases from J, the junction kept 1 base outside the gene matches. Per germline, CDR1 SNHLY and CDR2 FYNNEI. The CDR3 extends over 16 amino acids.

V is TRBV5-1 and J is TRBJ2-1; TRBD1 might be the D (6 bases). The V end lost 3 bases, the J end lost 3 bases, and 10 bases lay between the germline ends. Germline V gene data show CDR1 as SGHRS and CDR2 as YFSETQ. This CDR3 contains 14 residues. This chain's CDR3 is CASSSGQSYNEQFF. CDR3 DNA: TGCGCCAGCAGCTCCGGACAGAGCTACAATGAGCAGTTCTTC.

This clone was observed a handful of times. V gene TRBV6-1 combines with J gene TRBJ2-1; TRBD1 aligns across 9 bases. There are 13 residues in the CDR3. The germline V gene encodes CDR1 MNHNS and CDR2 SASEGT. J was trimmed by 9 bases and V by 3 bases; bases with no gene match: 3. CDR3 DNA: TGTGCCAGCAGTGACCGGGACAGGGCTGAGCAGTTCTTC. Translating gives CASSDRDRAEQFF.

The CDR3 is CAWILNGGSTNEKLFF. CDR3 nucleotides: TGTGCCTGGATTTTAAATGGGGGCAGCACTAATGAAAAACTGTTTTTT. The chain has TRBV30 and TRBJ1-4; perhaps TRBD1 as D (6 bases). The CDR3 runs to 16 residues. V was trimmed by 4 bases and J by 2 bases, leaving 17 bases between them. Germline values: CDR1 GTSNPN, CDR2 SVGIG (reference sequence).

The chain couples TRBV28 to TRBJ2-2; tentative D call: TRBD2 (6 bases). The CDR3 is made up of 14 amino acids. V was cut by 2 bases and J by 4 bases, with 8 bases left in between. Germline loops: CDR1 MDHEN, CDR2 SYDVKM. In DNA form, the CDR3 reads TGTGCCAGCAGTTTAGCGGGGCTCACCGGGGAGCTGTTTTTT. Residues: CASSLAGLTGELFF.

The chain combines TRBV14 with TRBJ1-1; no clear D. Germline-derived CDR1 and CDR2 are SGHDN and FVKESK. Trimming shortened V by 4 bases and J by 8 bases, and 20 bases separated the two germline ends. This CDR3 contains 15 residues. The CDR3: CASSLWAGSSREAFF. Here the CDR3 DNA reads TGTGCCAGCAGCCTTTGGGCGGGGTCCTCGCGAGAAGCTTTCTTT.